This T cell receptor (beta chain) was retrieved from a study of T cell responses to AZD1222 COVID-19 vaccine. Study-level points and caveats: All repertoire sampling was performed exclusively after the peak T cell response. Clonal diversity was possibly underestimated, and the donors were mostly white British, with more females.

Germline CDR1 and CDR2: PRHDT and FYEKMQ (reference sequence). V shed 5 bases, J shed 5 bases, and the junction held 7 bases outside the gene matches. This CDR3 region has 15 residues. In the case of this clone: Its specificity is not known.

Sequencing was performed with immunoSEQ multiplex PCR; in TCRdb, only in-frame clones are kept and a portion is missing. The profile shows 80,000 to 100,000 clones, roughly nine tenths of them singletons. This specimen was peripheral blood, taken on day 0 of AZD1222 vaccination. The clonotype was recovered from an adult in good health. J is TRBJ2-3 and V is TRBV13, with 10 bases lining up with TRBD2. The CDR3 sequence is CASSTGLAAVDTQYF. In DNA form, the CDR3 reads TGTGCCAGCAGCACAGGACTAGCGGCGGTAGATACGCAGTATTTT.